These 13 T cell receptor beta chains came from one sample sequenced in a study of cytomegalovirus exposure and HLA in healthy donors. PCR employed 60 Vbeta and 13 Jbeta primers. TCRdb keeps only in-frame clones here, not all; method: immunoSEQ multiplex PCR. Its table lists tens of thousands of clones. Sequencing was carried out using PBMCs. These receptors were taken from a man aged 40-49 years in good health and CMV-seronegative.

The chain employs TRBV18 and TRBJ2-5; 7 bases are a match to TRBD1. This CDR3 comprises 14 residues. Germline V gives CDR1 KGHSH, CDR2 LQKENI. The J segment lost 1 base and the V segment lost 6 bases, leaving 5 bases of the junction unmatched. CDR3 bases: TGTGCCAGCTCTACGGACAGGTCCCAAGAGACCCAGTACTTC. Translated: CASSTDRSQETQYF.

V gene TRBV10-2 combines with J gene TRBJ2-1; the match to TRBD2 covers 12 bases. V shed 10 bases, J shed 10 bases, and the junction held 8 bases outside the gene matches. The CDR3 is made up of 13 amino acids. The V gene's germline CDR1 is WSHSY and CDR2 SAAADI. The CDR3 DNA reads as TGCGCCACGCTAACTAGCGGGGGGCAAGAGCAGTTCTTC. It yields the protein CATLTSGGQEQFF.

The CDR3 loop is CAWSGGTGVGEKLFF. For the CDR3, the DNA is TGTGCCTGGAGCGGGGGGACAGGAGTAGGAGAAAAACTGTTTTTT. The J gene is TRBJ1-4, the V gene TRBV30; 8 positions agree with TRBD1. The junction had 11 bases not matched to a gene; V was cut back by 3 bases and J by 8 bases. Germline lookup yields CDR1 GTSNPN and CDR2 SVGIG (reference sequence). The CDR3 length is 15 residues.

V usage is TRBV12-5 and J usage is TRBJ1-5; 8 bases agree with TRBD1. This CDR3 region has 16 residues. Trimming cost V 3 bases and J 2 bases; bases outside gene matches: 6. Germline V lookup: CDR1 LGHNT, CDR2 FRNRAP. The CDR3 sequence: CASGFGQGVGNQPQHF. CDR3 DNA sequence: TGTGCTAGTGGTTTCGGACAGGGAGTAGGCAATCAGCCCCAGCATTTT.

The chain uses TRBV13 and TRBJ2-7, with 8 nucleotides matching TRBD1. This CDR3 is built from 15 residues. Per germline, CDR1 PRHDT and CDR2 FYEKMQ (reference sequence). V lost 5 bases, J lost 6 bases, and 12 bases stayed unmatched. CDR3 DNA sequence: TGTGCCAGCAGCCCCCGCCAGGGGGCATCTGTCGAGCAGTACTTC. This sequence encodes CASSPRQGASVEQYF. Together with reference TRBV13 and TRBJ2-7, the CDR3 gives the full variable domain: AAGVIQSPRHLIKEKRETATLKCYPIPRHDTVYWYQQGPGQDPQFLISFYEKMQSDKGSIPDRFSAQQFSDYHSELNMSSLELGDSALYFCASSPRQGASVEQYFGPGTRLTVT.

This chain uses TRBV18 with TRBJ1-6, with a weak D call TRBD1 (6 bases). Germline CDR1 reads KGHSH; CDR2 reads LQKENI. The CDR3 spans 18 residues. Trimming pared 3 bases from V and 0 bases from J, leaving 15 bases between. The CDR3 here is CASSPQPATGSYNSPLHF. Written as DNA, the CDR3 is TGTGCCAGCTCACCCCAGCCAGCGACAGGCTCCTATAATTCACCCCTCCACTTT.

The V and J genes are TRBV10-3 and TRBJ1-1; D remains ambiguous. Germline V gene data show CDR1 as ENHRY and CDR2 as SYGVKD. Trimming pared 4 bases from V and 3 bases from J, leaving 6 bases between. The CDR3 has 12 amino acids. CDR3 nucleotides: TGTGCCATCAGTGTTTCGGACACTGAAGCTTTCTTT. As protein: CAISVSDTEAFF.

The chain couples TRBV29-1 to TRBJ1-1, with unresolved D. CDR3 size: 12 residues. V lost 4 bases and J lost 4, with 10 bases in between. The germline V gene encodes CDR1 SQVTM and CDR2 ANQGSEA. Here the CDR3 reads CSVAARVTEAFF. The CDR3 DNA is TGCAGCGTTGCCGCGAGAGTCACTGAAGCTTTCTTT.

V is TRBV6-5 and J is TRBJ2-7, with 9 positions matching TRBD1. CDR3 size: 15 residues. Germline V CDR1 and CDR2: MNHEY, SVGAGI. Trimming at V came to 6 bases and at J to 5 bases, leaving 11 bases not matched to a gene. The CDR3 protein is CASSPGTGISNEQYF. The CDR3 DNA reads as TGTGCCAGCAGCCCCGGGACAGGGATCTCGAACGAGCAGTACTTC.

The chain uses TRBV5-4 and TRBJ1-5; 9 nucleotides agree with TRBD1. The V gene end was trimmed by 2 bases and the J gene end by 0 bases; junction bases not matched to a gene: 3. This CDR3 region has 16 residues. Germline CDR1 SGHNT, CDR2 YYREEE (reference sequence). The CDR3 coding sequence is TGTGCCAGCAGCTTTTGGACAGGGGATAGCAATCAGCCCCAGCATTTT. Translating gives CASSFWTGDSNQPQHF.

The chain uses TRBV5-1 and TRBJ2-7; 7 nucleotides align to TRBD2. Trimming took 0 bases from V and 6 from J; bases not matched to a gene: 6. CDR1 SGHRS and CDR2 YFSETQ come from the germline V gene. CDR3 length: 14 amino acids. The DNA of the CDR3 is TGCGCCAGCAGCTTGGGGGAGGGCCGAGGCGAGCAGTACTTC. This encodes CASSLGEGRGEQYF.

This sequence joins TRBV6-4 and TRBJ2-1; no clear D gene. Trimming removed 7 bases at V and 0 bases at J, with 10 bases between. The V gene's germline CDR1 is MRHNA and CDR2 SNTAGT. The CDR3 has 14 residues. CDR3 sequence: CASKRDLSYNEQFF. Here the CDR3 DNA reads TGTGCCAGCAAGCGTGATCTCTCCTACAATGAGCAGTTCTTC.

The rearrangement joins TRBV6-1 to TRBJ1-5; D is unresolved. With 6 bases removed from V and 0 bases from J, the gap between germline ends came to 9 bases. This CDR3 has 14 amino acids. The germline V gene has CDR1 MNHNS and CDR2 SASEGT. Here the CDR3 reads CASRVTYSNQPQHF. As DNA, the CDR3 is TGTGCCAGCAGGGTAACCTATAGCAATCAGCCCCAGCATTTT.